The sequence of this T cell receptor (beta chain) was determined in a study of CD8+ T cells in alopecia areata. The CDR3 covers 14 residues. V shed 11 bases, J shed 5 bases, and the junction held 9 bases outside the gene matches. CDR1 and CDR2 from the germline V gene are SGHTA and FQGTGA. Treatment in this sample: oral pan-JAK inhibitor, 5-10 mg twice daily. Sequencing used cDNA as its template, made by extracting RNA and reverse transcribing it. Clones were sequenced by immunoSEQ multiplex PCR, and TCRdb holds only the in-frame ones, with some missing. The repertoire holds around 190,000 clones, around 66% seen once, with 4% to 5% in the top ten.

Sequences were derived from CD4+ T cells sorted from blood, sampled at week 4, from a patient treated with tofacitinib. The source is a human donor with alopecia areata. The chain recombines TRBV7-3 with TRBJ2-5, with 12 bases matching TRBD2. CDR3 DNA: TGTGCCCCCCCAGGACTAGCGGGGAGGGAGACCCAGTACTTC. This encodes CAPPGLAGRETQYF.